What follows is one TCR beta chain and its context. The data were taken from a study of blood T cell repertoires in COVID-19. The CDR3 is made up of 15 amino acids. V lost 10 bases to trimming and J lost 4 bases; unmatched junction nucleotides: 11. The V gene's germline CDR1 is MNHEY and CDR2 SMNVEV (reference sequence). Authors' methods: Reference gene primer amplification yielded estimated nucleated cell counts. This table comes from immunoSEQ multiplex PCR, and its TCRdb copy is limited to in-frame clones, with some not included. V and J calls and clone size are as listed in that table; D and trimming were resolved from the DNA. Seen here are roughly 280,000 clones, roughly 80% observed once, and the top ten hold 4.6%.

The material sequenced was peripheral blood. The sequence was obtained from a man between 60 and 75 years old who had recovered from COVID-19. The chain joins TRBV27 to TRBJ1-1, with 11 nucleotides matching TRBD1. In nucleotides, the CDR3 is TGTGCCACCTTTGCGCATGGACAGGGGGCCACTGAAGCTTTCTTT. Its protein is CATFAHGQGATEAFF.